The 6 T cell receptor beta chains given below trace back to one sample, sequenced in a study of beta chain features in type 1 diabetes. Broader study findings: Shortening that was moderate but significant affected the TCRB CDR3s of Type 1 diabetes patients in all four CD4+ subsets.

Since all of the isolated RNA was reverse transcribed, expressed TCRB transcripts were what got sequenced. Here immunoSEQ multiplex PCR was the method, and the copy in TCRdb shows in-frame clones only, minus some. Found here are nearly 700,000 clones, roughly 13% of them singletons; the top ten hold approximately 0.022%. Antigens for these TCRs are unknown. Sequencing was carried out using naive CD4+ T cells from blood. These receptors were collected from a man between 18 and 35 years old with type 1 diabetes.

This clone was recorded a few times. V and J are TRBV5-1 and TRBJ1-2, with D unclear. Trimming shortened V by 0 bases and J by 7 bases, and 19 bases separated the two germline ends. In germline, CDR1 is SGHRS, CDR2 YFSETQ. The CDR3 totals 16 residues. For the CDR3, the DNA is TGCGCCAGCAGCTTGGAAAGGGCCAGCGGGCAAAGTGGCTACACCTTC. It is translated as CASSLERASGQSGYTF.

This clone showed up just a few times. V usage is TRBV18 and J usage is TRBJ1-2; TRBD1 matches 7 bases. With 1 base clipped from V and 8 bases from J, the junction kept 10 bases outside the gene matches. This CDR3 comprises 15 residues. The germline gives CDR1 KGHSH, CDR2 LQKENI. The DNA for the CDR3 is TGTGCCAGCTCACCACAGGGGACAGACGTCTTGGGCTACACCTTC. Translating it yields CASSPQGTDVLGYTF.

The chain recombines TRBV10-3 with TRBJ2-3; no clear D. The ends were cut back, 0 bases at V and 2 bases at J, with 9 bases in the middle. The V gene's germline CDR1 is ENHRY and CDR2 SYGVKD. This CDR3 has 15 residues. This chain's CDR3 is CAISESTLHTDTQYF. CDR3 coding DNA: TGTGCCATCAGTGAGTCGACCCTCCACACAGATACGCAGTATTTT.

The chain recombines TRBV4-1 with TRBJ2-3; D is uncertain. The germline V and J ends were trimmed by 4 bases and 3 bases, with 14 bases remaining between them. The CDR3 loop spans 15 amino acids. Germline CDR1 reads MGHRA; CDR2 reads YSYEKL. Written as DNA, the CDR3 is TGCGCCAGCAGCCCCGTTTTAGATGGAACAGATACGCAGTATTTT. Protein product: CASSPVLDGTDTQYF.

This clone has just a few counts. The rearrangement links TRBV2 to TRBJ2-1; tentative D call: TRBD2 (5 bases). The germline gives CDR1 SNHLY, CDR2 FYNNEI. Trimming pared 2 bases from V and 4 bases from J, leaving 9 bases between. This CDR3 has 14 amino acids. The CDR3 reads CASSERTVYNEQFF. CDR3 DNA: TGTGCCAGCAGTGAACGGACTGTTTACAATGAGCAGTTCTTC. Together with reference TRBV2 and TRBJ2-1, the CDR3 gives the full variable domain: EPEVTQTPSHQVTQMGQEVILRCVPISNHLYFYWYRQILGQKVEFLVSFYNNEISEKSEIFDDQFSVERPDGSNFTLKIRSTKLEDSAMYFCASSERTVYNEQFFGPGTRLTVL.

This clone was recorded a few times. The chain has TRBV4-1 and TRBJ1-1; TRBD1 agrees at 12 bases. The CDR3 spans 17 residues. Germline CDR1 and CDR2: MGHRA and YSYEKL. Germline trimming cut 1 base from V and 5 bases from J; bases unmatched to any gene: 8. DNA for the CDR3: TGCGCCAGCAGCCAAGGGGACAGGGGGCAGGGGAAGACTGAAGCTTTCTTT. This codes for CASSQGDRGQGKTEAFF.